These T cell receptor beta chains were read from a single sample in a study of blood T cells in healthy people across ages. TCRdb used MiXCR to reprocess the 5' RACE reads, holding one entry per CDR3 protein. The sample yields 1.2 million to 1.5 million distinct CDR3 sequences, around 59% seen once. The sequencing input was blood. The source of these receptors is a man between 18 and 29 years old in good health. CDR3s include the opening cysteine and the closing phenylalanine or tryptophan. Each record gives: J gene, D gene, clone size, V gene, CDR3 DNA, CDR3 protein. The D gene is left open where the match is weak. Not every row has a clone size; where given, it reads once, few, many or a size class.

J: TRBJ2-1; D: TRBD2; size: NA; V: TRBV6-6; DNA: TGTGCCAGCAGCCCCGGGACGGGACTAGGGTCGGGAGAGCAGTTCTTC; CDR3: CASSPGTGLGSGEQFF
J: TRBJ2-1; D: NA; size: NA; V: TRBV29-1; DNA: TGCAGCGTTGGTTCGGGTTCGGCCTACAATGAGCAGTTCTTC; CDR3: CSVGSGSAYNEQFF
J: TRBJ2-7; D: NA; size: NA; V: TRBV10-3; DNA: TGTGCCATCAGTGAGTCCGGGAAAACCTACGAGCAGTACTTC; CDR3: CAISESGKTYEQYF
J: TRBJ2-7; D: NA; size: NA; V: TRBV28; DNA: TGTGCCAGCAGTTTATTGAGAGCAGCCACCTACGAGCAGTACTTC; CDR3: CASSLLRAATYEQYF
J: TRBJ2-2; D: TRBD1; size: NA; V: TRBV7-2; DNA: TGTGCCAGCAGCTTTGACAGGGTCGGAAAACAGGAGCTGTTTTTT; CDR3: CASSFDRVGKQELFF
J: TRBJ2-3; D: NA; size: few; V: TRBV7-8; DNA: TGTGCCAGCAGCCTCCTCGGGGCTCAAACAGATACGCAGTATTTT; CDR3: CASSLLGAQTDTQYF
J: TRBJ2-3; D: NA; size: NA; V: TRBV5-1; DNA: TGCGCCAGCAGCTTGGAGGAGGGTCGGTTTGGCACAGATACGCAGTATTTT; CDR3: CASSLEEGRFGTDTQYF
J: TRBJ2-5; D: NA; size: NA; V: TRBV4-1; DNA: TGCGCCAGCAGCCAAGTCGGGGGCCCTCGGTACTTC; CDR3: CASSQVGGPRYF
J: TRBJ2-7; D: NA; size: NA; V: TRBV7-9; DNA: TGTGCCAGCAGCACCCGCGTGTCCCGCTCCTACGAGCAGTACTTC; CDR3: CASSTRVSRSYEQYF
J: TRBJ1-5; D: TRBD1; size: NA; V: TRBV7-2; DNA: TGTGCCAGCAGCCCCGGGGCTTCCCAGGGGGGAAGGGGTAGCAATCAGCCCCAGCATTTT; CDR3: CASSPGASQGGRGSNQPQHF
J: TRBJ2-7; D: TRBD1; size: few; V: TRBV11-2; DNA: TGTGCCAGCAGCTTAGATGACAGGGAGTGGTACGAGCAGTACTTC; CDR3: CASSLDDREWYEQYF
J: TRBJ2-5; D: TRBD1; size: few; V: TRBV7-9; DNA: TGTGCCAGCAGCTCAACAGGGGGCGCGGAGACCCAGTACTTC; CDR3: CASSSTGGAETQYF
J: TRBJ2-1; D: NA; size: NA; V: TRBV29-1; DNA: TGCAGCGTTGAAGAAGACCGGGTGAGGGAGACCCAGTTCTTC; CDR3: CSVEEDRVRETQFF
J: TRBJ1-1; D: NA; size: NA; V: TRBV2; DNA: TGTGCCAGCAGTCTAAGGAGATTCGGTACAGTGAACACTGAAGCTTTCTTT; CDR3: CASSLRRFGTVNTEAFF
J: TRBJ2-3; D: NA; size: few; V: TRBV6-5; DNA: TGTGCCAGCAGCGATATTGGGGGTTCCACAGATACGCAGTATTTT; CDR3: CASSDIGGSTDTQYF
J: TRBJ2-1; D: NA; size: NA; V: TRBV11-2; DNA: TGTGCCAGCAGCTTAGACGAAGTGTTCTTC; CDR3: CASSLDEVFF
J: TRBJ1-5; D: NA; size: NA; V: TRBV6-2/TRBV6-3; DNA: TGTGCCAGCACGCCCCGGAGCAATCAGCCCCAGCATTTT; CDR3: CASTPRSNQPQHF
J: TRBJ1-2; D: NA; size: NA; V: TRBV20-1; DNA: TGCAGTGCTAGAGATCCACAGGCCGTCTATGGCTACACCTTC; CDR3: CSARDPQAVYGYTF
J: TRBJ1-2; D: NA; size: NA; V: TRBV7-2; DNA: TGTGCCAGCAGCATCCAGGGAAGGGGCCTCTATGGCTACACCTTC; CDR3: CASSIQGRGLYGYTF
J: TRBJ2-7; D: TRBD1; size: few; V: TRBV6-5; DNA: TGTGCCAGCAGACCAGGGGACAGGGACTTGTACGAGCAGTACTTC; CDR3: CASRPGDRDLYEQYF
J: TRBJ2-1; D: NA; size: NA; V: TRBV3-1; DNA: TGTGCCAGCAGCCAAGGAAGCAGGGGAGGTGAGCAGTTCTTC; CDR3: CASSQGSRGGEQFF
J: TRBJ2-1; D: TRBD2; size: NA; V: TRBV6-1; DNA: TGTGCCAGCAATCCTAGCGGAAGCTCCTACAATGAGCAGTTCTTC; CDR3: CASNPSGSSYNEQFF
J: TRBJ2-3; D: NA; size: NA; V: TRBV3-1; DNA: TGTGCCAGCAGCCAAGTTCCGGGGCAGAGGACGCAGTATTTT; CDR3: CASSQVPGQRTQYF
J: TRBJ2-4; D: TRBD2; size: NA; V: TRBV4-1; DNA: TGCGCCAGCAGCCAACCAACTAGCGGTCTAGCCAAAAACATTCAGTACTTC; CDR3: CASSQPTSGLAKNIQYF
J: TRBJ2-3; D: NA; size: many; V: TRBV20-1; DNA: TGCAGTGCTAGAGACCCAAACACAGATACGCAGTATTTT; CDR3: CSARDPNTDTQYF
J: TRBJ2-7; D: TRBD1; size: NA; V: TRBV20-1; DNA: TGCAGTGCTATGGACAGGGGATATGTCTACGAGCAGTACTTC; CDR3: CSAMDRGYVYEQYF
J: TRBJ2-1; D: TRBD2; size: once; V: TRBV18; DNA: TGTGCCAGCTCACCAGACACTAGCGGGAGGTATGAGCAGTTCTTC; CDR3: CASSPDTSGRYEQFF
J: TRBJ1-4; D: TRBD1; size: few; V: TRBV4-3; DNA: TGCGCCAGCAGCCAAGATCTGTTAGGGGGCGGTGAAAAACTGTTTTTT; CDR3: CASSQDLLGGGEKLFF
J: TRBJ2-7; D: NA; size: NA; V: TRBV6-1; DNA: TGTGCCAGCCTCGGTAGGGCGTGGTCCTACGAGCAGTACTTC; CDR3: CASLGRAWSYEQYF
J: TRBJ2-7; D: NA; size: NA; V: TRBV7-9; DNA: TGTGCCAGCAGCCACGGGTTGGGGGCCCAGTACTTC; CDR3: CASSHGLGAQYF
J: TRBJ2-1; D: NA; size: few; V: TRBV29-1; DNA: TGCAGCGTTGAAGGAGTGGGAACCGAAATCCATGAGCAGTTCTTC; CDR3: CSVEGVGTEIHEQFF
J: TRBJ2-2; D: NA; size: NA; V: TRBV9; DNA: TGTGCCAGCAGCGTAGGCCCAGGGTTAGCGGGGGAGCTGTTTTTT; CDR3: CASSVGPGLAGELFF
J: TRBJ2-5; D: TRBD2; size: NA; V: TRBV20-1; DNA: TGCAGTGCTAGTGGTGGGCGGGGGACCACTCAGGGGACCCAGTACTTC; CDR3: CSASGGRGTTQGTQYF
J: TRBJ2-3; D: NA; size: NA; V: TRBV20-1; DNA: TGCAGTGCGGTACCGGGCACAGATACGCAGTATTTT; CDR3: CSAVPGTDTQYF
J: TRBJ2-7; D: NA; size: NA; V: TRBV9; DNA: TGTGCCAGCAGCGATGCCCTTGGATACGAGCAGTACTTC; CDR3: CASSDALGYEQYF
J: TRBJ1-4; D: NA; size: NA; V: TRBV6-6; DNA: TGTGCCAGCAGTTACGGCAGGGCCGAAAAACTGTTTTTT; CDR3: CASSYGRAEKLFF
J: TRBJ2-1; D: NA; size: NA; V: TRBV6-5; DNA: TGTGCCTCAAAGGGGATCAGCTCCTACAATGAGCAGTTCTTC; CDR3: CASKGISSYNEQFF
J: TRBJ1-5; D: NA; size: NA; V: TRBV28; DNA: TGTGCCAGCACTTCTCCGGGGGGACCCCTGCCTGATCAGCCCCAGCATTTT; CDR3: CASTSPGGPLPDQPQHF
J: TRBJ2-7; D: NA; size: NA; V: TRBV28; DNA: TGTGCCAGCAGTTTAGCCGGGAAGGGGGTATCCTACGAGCAGTACTTC; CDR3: CASSLAGKGVSYEQYF
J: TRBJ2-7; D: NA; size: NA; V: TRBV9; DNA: TGTGCCAGCAGCGTAGGGGACGGATTCTACGAGCAGTACTTC; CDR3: CASSVGDGFYEQYF
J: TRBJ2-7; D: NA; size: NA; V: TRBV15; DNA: TGTGCCACCAGCAGAGATCGTATAGACCCCCACGAGCAGTACTTC; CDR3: CATSRDRIDPHEQYF
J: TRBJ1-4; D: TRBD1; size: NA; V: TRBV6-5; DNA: TGTGCCAGCAGCCGCGGGACAGGGGTGGAGGAAAAACTGTTTTTT; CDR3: CASSRGTGVEEKLFF